This T cell receptor beta chain was observed in a study of blood T cell repertoires in COVID-19. At the level of the study: Whether acute or convalescent, the COVID-19 samples came from the United States, Italy and Spain. PBMCs, B-cell-depleted T cells, or T cells provided the cDNA or gDNA that made up the material.

Original data processing: Nucleated cell counts were estimated from reference gene primer amplification. Repertoires were generated with immunoSEQ multiplex PCR, while TCRdb's copy carries only in-frame clones and drops some. From that table come the V and J calls and clone size; the DNA was used to work out D and trimming. Of 95,000 to 130,000 clones in the sample, 90% were seen once. CDR3 size: 14 residues. V was shortened by 1 base and J by 2 bases, with 9 bases between the two germline ends. Germline V gives CDR1 SGHTS, CDR2 YDEGEE. Sample: peripheral blood. The chain uses TRBV5-8 and TRBJ2-5; D is ambiguous. This receptor was taken from a human donor with active COVID-19. The donor label of this sample is uncertain. The CDR3, as DNA: TGTGCCAGCAGCTTGACTAAACTTCAAGAGACCCAGTACTTC. Encoded protein: CASSLTKLQETQYF.